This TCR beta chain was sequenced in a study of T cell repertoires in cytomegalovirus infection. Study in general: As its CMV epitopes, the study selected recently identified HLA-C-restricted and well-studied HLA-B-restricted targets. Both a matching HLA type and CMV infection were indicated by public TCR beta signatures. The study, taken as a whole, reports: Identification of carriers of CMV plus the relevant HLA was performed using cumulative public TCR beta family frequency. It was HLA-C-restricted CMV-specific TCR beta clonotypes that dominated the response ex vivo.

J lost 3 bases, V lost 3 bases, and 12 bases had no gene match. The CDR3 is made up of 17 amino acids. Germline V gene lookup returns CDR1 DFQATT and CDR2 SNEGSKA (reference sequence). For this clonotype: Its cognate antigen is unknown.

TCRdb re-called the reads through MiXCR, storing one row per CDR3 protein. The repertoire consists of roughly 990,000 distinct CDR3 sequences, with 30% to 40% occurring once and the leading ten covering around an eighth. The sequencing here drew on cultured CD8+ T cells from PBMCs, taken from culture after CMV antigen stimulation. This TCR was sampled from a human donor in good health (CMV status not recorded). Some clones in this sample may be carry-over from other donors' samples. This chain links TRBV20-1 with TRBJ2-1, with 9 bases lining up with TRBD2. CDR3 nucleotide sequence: TGCAGTGCTAGCGCTCTCTGGGCTAGCGGGGTCTACAATGAGCAGTTCTTC. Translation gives CSASALWASGVYNEQFF.